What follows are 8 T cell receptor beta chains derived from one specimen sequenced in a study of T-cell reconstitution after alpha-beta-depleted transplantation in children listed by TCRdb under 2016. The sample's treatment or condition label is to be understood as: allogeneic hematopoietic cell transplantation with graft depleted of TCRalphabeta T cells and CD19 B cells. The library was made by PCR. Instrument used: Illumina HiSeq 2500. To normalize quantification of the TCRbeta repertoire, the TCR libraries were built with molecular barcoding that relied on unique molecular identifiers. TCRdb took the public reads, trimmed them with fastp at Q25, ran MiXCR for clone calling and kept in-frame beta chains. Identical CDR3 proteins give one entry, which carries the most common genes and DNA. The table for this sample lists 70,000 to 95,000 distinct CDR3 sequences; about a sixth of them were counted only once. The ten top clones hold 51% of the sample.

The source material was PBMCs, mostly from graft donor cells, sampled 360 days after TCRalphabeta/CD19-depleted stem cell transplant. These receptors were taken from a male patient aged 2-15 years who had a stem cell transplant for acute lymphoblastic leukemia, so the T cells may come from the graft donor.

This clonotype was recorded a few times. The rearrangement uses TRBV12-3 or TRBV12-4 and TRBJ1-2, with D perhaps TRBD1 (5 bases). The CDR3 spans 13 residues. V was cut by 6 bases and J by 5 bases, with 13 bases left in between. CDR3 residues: CASSDRGLYGYTF. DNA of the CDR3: TGTGCCAGCAGCGACAGAGGCTTATATGGCTACACCTTC.

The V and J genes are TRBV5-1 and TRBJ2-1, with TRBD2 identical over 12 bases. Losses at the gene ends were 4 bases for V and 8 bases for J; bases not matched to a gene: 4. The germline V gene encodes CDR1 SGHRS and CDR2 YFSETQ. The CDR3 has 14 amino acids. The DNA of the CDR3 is TGCGCCAGCAGCCGACTAGCGGGAGTCGATGAGCAGTTCTTC. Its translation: CASSRLAGVDEQFF.

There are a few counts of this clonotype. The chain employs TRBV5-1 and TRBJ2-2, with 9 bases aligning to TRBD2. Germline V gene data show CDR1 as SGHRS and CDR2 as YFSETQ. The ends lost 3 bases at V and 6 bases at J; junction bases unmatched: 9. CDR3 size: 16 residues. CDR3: CASSWLAGAGSGELFF. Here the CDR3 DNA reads TGCGCCAGCAGCTGGTTAGCGGGAGCGGGATCCGGGGAGCTGTTTTTT.

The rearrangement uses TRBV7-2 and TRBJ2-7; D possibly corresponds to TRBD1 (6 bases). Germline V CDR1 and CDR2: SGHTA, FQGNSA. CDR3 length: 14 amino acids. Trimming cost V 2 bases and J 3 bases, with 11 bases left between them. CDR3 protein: CASSLYRAFYEQYF. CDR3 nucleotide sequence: TGTGCCAGCAGCTTATACAGGGCCTTCTACGAGCAGTACTTC.

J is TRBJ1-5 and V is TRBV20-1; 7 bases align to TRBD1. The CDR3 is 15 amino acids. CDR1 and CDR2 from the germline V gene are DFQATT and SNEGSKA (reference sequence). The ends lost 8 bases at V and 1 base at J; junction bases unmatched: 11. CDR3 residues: CSLREGAGSNQPQHF. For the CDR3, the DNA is TGCAGTTTAAGGGAGGGGGCTGGAAGCAATCAGCCCCAGCATTTT.

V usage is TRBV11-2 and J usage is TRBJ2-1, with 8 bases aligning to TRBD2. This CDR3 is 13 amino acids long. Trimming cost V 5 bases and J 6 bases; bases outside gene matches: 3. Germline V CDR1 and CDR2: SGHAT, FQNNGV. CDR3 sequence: CASSLTSGNEQFF. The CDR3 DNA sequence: TGTGCCAGCAGCCTTACTAGCGGCAATGAGCAGTTCTTC.

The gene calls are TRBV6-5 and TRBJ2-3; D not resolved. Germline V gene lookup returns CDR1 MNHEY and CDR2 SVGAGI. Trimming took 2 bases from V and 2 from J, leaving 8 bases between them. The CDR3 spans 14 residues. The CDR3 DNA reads TGTGCCAGCAGTTACAGGGTAGCCACAGATACGCAGTATTTT. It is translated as CASSYRVATDTQYF.

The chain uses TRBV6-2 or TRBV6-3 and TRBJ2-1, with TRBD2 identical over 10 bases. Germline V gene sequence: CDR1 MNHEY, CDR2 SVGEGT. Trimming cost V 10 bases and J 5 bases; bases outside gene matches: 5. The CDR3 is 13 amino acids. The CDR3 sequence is CATAGGFHNEQFF. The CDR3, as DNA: TGTGCCACAGCGGGAGGGTTTCACAATGAGCAGTTCTTC.